This TCR beta chain came from a study of blood T cell repertoires in COVID-19. Across the study: Italy, Spain and the United States were the sources of the convalescent and acute COVID-19 samples.

Per the germline V gene, CDR1 is KGHSH and CDR2 is LQKENI. Trimming stripped 3 bases from V and 4 bases from J, with 9 bases between. CDR3 length: 13 amino acids. Profiled with immunoSEQ multiplex PCR; TCRdb holds only in-frame clones, not every one. The sample has approximately 75,000 clones; around 83% are singletons. The rearrangement joins TRBV18 to TRBJ1-2; a weak D match, TRBD1 (5 bases). The sequenced material came from peripheral blood. The receptor was isolated from a woman in her forties or fifties with acute or convalescent COVID-19. CDR3 coding DNA: TGTGCCAGCTCACCGGACAACCTCTATGGCTACACCTTC. This encodes CASSPDNLYGYTF.